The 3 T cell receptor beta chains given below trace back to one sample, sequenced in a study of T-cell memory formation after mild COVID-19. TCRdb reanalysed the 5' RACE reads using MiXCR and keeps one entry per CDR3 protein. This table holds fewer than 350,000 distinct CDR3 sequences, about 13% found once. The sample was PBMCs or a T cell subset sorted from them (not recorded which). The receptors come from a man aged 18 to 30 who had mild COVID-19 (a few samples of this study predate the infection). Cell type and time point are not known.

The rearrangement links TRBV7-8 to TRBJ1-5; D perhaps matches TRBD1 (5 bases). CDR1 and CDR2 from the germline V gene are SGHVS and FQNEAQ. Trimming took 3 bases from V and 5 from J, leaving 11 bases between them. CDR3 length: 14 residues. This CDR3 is CASSFRPGDQPQHF. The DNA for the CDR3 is TGTGCCAGCAGCTTCCGGCCGGGGGATCAGCCCCAGCATTTT.

The CDR3 nucleotides read TGCAGCGCAAACGGGGCTAGGACTGAAGCTTTCTTT. This sequence encodes CSANGARTEAFF. The chain combines TRBV29-1 with TRBJ1-1, with TRBD1 as a possible D gene (5 bases). This CDR3 comprises 12 residues. From germline, CDR1 is SQVTM and CDR2 ANQGSEA. Trimming left V 7 bases short and J 5 bases short, with 14 bases between. Based on the CDR3 plus reference TRBV29-1 and TRBJ1-1, the full variable domain is SAVISQKPSRDICQRGTSLTIQCQVDSQVTMMFWYRQQPGQSLTLIATANQGSEATYESGFVIDKFPISRPNLTFSTLTVSNMSPEDSSIYLCSANGARTEAFFGQGTRLTVV.

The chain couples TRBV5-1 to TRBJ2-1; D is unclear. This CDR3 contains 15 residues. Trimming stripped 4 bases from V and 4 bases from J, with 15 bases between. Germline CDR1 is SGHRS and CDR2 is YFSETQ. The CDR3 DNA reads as TGCGCCAGCAGCCCACCGGGTGCTCTATACAATGAGCAGTTCTTC. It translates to CASSPPGALYNEQFF. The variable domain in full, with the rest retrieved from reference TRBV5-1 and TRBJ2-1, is KAGVTQTPRYLIKTRGQQVTLSCSPISGHRSVSWYQQTPGQGLQFLFEYFSETQRNKGNFPGRFSGRQFSNSRSEMNVSTLELGDSALYLCASSPPGALYNEQFFGPGTRLTVL.